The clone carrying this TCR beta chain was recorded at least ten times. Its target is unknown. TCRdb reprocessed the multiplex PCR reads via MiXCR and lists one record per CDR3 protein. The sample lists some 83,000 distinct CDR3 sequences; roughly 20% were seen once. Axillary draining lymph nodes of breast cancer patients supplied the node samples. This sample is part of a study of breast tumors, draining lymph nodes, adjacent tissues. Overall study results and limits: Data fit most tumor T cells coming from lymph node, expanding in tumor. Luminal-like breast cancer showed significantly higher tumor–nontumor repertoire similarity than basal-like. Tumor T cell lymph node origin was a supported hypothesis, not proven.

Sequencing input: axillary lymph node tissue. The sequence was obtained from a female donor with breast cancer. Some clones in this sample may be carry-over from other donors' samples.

The CDR3 sequence is CASSLAVSTDTQYF. The DNA for the CDR3 is TGTGCCAGCAGCTTAGCTGTAAGCACAGATACGCAGTATTTT. The chain carries TRBV7-2 and TRBJ2-3; D gene uncertain. CDR1 SGHTA and CDR2 FQGNSA come from the germline V gene. The CDR3 totals 14 residues. V shed 0 bases and J shed 0 bases, with 4 bases lying between them.